This TCR beta chain was identified during a study of OX40 agonist ivuxolimab in advanced cancers. The table came from immunoSEQ multiplex PCR; TCRdb's copy has only in-frame clones and leaves some out. The sample has tens of thousands of clones; 85% are singletons. A remark on this clone: Its antigen is currently unknown.

The CDR3 has 16 residues. Looked up from germline, CDR1 is SGHAT and CDR2 is FQNNGV. Deletions cut 6 bases from V and 4 bases from J, with 21 bases between. Study-level results: A proportion of nonresponders additionally exhibited low normalized T-cell clonal expansion.

The V and J genes are TRBV11-2 and TRBJ2-5, with D unresolved. The sample consisted of CD4+ or CD8+ T cells sorted from blood, taken in a trial of the OX40 agonist ivuxolimab. This receptor was obtained from an adult with an advanced solid tumor such as melanoma, head and neck, liver or kidney cancer. CDR3 sequence reads: CASSHLLDPIRETQYF. The CDR3 coding sequence is TGTGCCAGCAGTCACCTATTGGACCCTATCCGAGAGACCCAGTACTTC.